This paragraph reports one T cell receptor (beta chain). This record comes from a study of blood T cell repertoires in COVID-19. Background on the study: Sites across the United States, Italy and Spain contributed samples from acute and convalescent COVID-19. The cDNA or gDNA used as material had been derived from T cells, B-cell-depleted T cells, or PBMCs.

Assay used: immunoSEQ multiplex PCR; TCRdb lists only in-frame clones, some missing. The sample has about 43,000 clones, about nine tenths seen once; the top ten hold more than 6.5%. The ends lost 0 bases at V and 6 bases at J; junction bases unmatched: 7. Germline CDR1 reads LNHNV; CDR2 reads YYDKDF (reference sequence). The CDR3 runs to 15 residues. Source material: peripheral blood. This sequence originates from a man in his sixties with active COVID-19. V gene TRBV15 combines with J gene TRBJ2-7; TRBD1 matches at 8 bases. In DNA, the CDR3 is TGTGCCACCAGCAGAGACGGTGACAGGGGACGCGAGCAGTACTTC. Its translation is CATSRDGDRGREQYF. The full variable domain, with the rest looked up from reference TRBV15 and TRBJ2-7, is DAMVIQNPRYQVTQFGKPVTLSCSQTLNHNVMYWYQQKSSQAPKLLFHYYDKDFNNEADTPDNFQSRRPNTSFCFLDIRSPGLGDTAMYLCATSRDGDRGREQYFGPGTRLTVT.